One T cell receptor (beta chain) is described in this entry. The target antigen is unknown. The record originates from a study of T cell repertoires in cytomegalovirus infection. Via MiXCR, TCRdb re-called the reads, giving one row per CDR3 protein. The repertoire holds 650,000 to 850,000 distinct CDR3 sequences, with roughly 28% as singletons. Trimming removed 3 bases from V and 3 bases from J, with 11 bases in between. From germline, CDR1 is LGHDT and CDR2 YNNKEL (reference sequence). CDR3 length: 14 residues. Sequenced here: cultured CD8+ T cells from PBMCs, sampled from culture after CMV antigen stimulation. This receptor was identified in a human donor in good health (CMV status not recorded). Some clones in this sample may be carry-over from other donors' samples. The chain joins TRBV3-1 to TRBJ1-2; a weak D match, TRBD1 (5 bases). The CDR3 spells CASSQQKGHYGYTF. CDR3 bases: TGTGCCAGCAGCCAGCAGAAGGGGCACTATGGCTACACCTTC.